Sequencing of this T cell receptor (beta chain) was carried out in a study of blood T cells in healthy people across ages (dated by TCRdb to the mid-2010s). In terms of the full investigation: In model experiments, roughly one uniquely barcoded TCR beta cDNA molecule per two T cells was captured by template switching. Two additional independent replicas of 1 million unique cDNA reads from the same blood draw were analyzed for two donors (one aged 18 to 30 and one aged 80 or older). To avoid experimental bias, donors of different ages were randomly spread across the sequencing lanes. Age-related changes in TCR beta repertoire diversity were measured in the study by deep sequencing normalized with unique cDNA molecular identifiers. The donors were split into four age groups: young (average 16 years), middle-aged (around 40), aged (over 55) and long-lived (more than 80).

The CDR3 contains 13 residues, cysteine and phenylalanine counted. Of the read, only the CDR3 DNA is kept; its 39 bases are in frame from base 1. Sequences SGHTA (CDR1) and FQGNSA (CDR2) are obtained from the germline V gene. Relative to germline, V is missing 5 bases and J is missing 8 bases, with 7 bases of the junction outside any gene match. Results and caveats for the whole study, not just this receptor: Since profiling was done on bulk unsorted PBMCs, naive and antigen-experienced compartments could not be conclusively compared. Compared with the aged group, the long-lived group had more naive CD4+ T cells, fewer expanded clones and increased TCR diversity, a pattern suggesting age selection. The CMV infection status of donors was not known, potentially confounding age-related changes in expanded clonotypes. Total diversity estimates from one million sequenced T cells were considered lower bounds and underestimates. Observed TCR beta diversity per million T cells fell roughly linearly with age, and a significant reduction was already apparent by age roughly 40. The percentage of naive T cells measured by flow cytometry correlated strongly with observed TCR beta diversity.

The donors were 40 or so Caucasian individuals from Russia, aged roughly 6 to 100 years, who were systemically healthy. Each donor gave 8.5 to 10 milliliters of peripheral blood, collected into EDTA-treated Vacutainer tubes. PBMCs were isolated by Ficoll-Paque density-gradient centrifugation, with at least 6.5 million obtained per sample. Total RNA was extracted from PBMCs with Trizol reagent, with at least 6 micrograms obtained per sample. For every donor, flow cytometry on a PBMC aliquot measured the percentage of naive CD45RAhigh/CD27high T cells. With regard to this clonotype: The target of this receptor is not known. Base-call qualities are not available, and no considerably larger clone is one nucleotide away.

Library construction relied on 5' RACE. This sample was sequenced with an Illumina HiSeq 2500. The second PCR ran for about 6 to 12 cycles and used a J-beta primer mix along with a sample-barcoded 5' primer. Each TCR beta cDNA molecule received a unique molecular identifier from a template-switch 5' adaptor carrying 12 random nucleotides. Each sample yielded at least 2.5 million CDR3-containing paired-end reads. First-strand cDNA synthesis was performed from all RNA using the Mint cDNA synthesis kit, with priming by a TRBC-specific oligonucleotide. After uracil-DNA glycosylase treatment, a first 18-cycle PCR used universal primers M1SS and BC2_uni_R on all cDNA. Per the original workflow: Normalization of each sample was performed by random selection of 1 million high-quality reads, each carrying a distinct molecular identifier. Reads sharing molecular identifiers were discarded rather than binned into consensus sequences. MiTCR, set to a Q25 quality threshold and the strictest error-elimination algorithm, was used for CDR3 identification, clonotype clustering and error correction. A nonparametric unseen species model with Euler transformation was used to estimate lower-bound total TCR beta diversity. The public reads were reanalyzed by TCRdb: fastp trimming at Q25, MiXCR alignment, in-frame beta chains only. Rows are unified per CDR3 protein, each entry keeping the most common DNA and genes. The V and J calls reflect TCRdb's pipeline rather than the authors' work. In this sample the table shows nearly 800,000 distinct CDR3 sequences, roughly 56% of which occur a single time. The ten largest clonotypes hold around 25% of the sample.

Sequencing was performed on blood. Rearrangement joined TRBV7-2 to TRBJ1-2, with 8 bases aligning to TRBD1. The TCR was taken from a man in his forties in good health. The CDR3 loop reads CASSPDRVWGYTF. The nucleotide sequence is TGTGCCAGCAGCCCGGACAGGGTGTGGGGCTACACCTTC.